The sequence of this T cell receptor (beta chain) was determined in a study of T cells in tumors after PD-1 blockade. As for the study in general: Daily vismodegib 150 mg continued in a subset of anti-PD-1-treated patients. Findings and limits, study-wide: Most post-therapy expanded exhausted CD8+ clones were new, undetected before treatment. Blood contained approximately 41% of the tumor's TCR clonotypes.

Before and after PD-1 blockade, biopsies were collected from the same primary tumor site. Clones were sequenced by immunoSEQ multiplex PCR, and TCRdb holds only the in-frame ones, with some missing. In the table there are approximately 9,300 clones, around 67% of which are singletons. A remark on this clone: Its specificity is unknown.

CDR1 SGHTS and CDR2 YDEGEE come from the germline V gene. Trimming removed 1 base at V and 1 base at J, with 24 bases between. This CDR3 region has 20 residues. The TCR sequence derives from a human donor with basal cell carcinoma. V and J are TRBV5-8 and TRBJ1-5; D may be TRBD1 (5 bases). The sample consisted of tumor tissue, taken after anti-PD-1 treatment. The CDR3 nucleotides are TGTGCCAGCAGCTTGAAGGTGTGGCTTCGGGGGAGAGCAAGCAATCAGCCCCAGCATTTT. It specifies CASSLKVWLRGRASNQPQHF.